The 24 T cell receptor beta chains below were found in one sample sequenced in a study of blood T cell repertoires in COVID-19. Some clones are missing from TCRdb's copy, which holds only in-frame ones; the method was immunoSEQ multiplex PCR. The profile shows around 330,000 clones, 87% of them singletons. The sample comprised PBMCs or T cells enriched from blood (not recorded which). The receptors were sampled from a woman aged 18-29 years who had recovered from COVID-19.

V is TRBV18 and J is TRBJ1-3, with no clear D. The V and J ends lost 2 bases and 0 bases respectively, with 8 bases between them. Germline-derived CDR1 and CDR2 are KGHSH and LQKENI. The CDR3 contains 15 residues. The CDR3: CASSPDTGSGNTIYF. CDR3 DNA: TGTGCCAGCTCACCAGATACGGGCTCTGGAAACACCATATATTTT.

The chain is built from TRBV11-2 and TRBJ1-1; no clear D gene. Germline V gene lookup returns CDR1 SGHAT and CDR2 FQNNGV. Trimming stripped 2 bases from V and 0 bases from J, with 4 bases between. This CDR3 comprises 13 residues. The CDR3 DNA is TGTGCCAGCAGCTTAACTGTGAACACTGAAGCTTTCTTT. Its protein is CASSLTVNTEAFF.

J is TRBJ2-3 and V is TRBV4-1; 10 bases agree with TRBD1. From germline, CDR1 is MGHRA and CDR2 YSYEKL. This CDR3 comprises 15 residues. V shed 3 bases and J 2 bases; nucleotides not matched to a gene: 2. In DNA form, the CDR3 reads TGCGCCAGCAGCCACGGGACAGGGGTCACAGATACGCAGTATTTT. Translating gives CASSHGTGVTDTQYF.

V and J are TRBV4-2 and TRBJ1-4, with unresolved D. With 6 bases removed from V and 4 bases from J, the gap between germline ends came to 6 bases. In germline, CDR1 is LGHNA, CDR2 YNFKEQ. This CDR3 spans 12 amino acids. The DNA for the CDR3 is TGTGCCAGCAGAGGAGATAATGAAAAACTGTTTTTT. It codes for CASRGDNEKLFF.

The CDR3 region is CASRTVSHEQFF. CDR3 in DNA: TGTGCCAGCAGGACAGTTTCCCATGAGCAGTTCTTC. V gene TRBV6-5 combines with J gene TRBJ2-1; a possible D gene is TRBD1 (5 bases). The V gene's germline CDR1 is MNHEY and CDR2 SVGAGI. Trimming shortened V by 6 bases and J by 8 bases, and 11 bases separated the two germline ends. There are 12 residues in the CDR3.

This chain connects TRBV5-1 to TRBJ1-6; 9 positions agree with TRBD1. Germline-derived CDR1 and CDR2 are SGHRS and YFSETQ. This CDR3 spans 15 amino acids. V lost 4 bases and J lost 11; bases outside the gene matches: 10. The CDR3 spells CASSPEWTGEAPLHF. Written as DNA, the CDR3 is TGCGCCAGCAGCCCGGAGTGGACAGGGGAGGCACCCCTCCACTTT.

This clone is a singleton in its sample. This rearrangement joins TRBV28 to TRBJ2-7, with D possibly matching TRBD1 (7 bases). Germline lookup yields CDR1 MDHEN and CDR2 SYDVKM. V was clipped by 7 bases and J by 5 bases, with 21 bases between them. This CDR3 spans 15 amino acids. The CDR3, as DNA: TGTGCCAGCATCAGTCTCAGGGGCAGGGGGGACGAGCAGTACTTC. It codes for CASISLRGRGDEQYF.

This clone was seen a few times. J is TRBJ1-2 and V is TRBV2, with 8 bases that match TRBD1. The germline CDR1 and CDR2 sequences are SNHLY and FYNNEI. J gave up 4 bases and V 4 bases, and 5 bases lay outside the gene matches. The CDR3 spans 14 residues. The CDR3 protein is CASSAGRGPYGYTF. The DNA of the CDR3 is TGTGCCAGCAGTGCGGGCAGGGGGCCCTATGGCTACACCTTC.

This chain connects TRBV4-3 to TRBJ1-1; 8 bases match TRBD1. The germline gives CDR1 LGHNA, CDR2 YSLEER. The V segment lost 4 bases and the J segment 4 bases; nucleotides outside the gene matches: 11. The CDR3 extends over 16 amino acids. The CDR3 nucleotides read TGCGCCAGCAGCCCGGACAGGGCGACGGTGACCACTGAAGCTTTCTTT. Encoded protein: CASSPDRATVTTEAFF.

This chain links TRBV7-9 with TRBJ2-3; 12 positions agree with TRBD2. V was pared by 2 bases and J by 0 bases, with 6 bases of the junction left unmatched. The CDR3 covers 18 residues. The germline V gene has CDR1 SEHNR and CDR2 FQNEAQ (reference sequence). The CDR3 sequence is CASSLPTGTSGSTDTQYF. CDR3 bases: TGTGCCAGCAGCTTACCCACCGGGACTAGCGGGAGCACAGATACGCAGTATTTT.

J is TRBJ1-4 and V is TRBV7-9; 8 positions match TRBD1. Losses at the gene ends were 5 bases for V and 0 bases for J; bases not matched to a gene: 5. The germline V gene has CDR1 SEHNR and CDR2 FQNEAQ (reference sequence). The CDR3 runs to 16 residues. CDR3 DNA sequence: TGTGCCAGCAGCCAGACAGGGGAGGCAACTAATGAAAAACTGTTTTTT. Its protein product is CASSQTGEATNEKLFF.

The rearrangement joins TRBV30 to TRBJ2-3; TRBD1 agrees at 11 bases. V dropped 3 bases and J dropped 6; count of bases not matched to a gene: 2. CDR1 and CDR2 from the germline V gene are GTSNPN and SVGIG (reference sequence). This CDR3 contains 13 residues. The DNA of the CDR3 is TGTGCCTGGAGGGACAGGGGGCTGGATACGCAGTATTTT. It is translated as CAWRDRGLDTQYF. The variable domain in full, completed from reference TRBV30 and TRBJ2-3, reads SQTIHQWPATLVQPVGSPLSLECTVEGTSNPNLYWYRQAAGRGLQLLFYSVGIGQISSEVPQNLSASRPQDRQFILSSKKLLLSDSGFYLCAWRDRGLDTQYFGPGTRLTVL.

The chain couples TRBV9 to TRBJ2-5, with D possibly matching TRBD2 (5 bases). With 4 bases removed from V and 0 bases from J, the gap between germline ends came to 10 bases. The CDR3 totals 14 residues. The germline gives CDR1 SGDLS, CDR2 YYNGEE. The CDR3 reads CASSIGLNQETQYF. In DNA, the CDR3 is TGTGCCAGCAGCATCGGACTTAACCAAGAGACCCAGTACTTC.

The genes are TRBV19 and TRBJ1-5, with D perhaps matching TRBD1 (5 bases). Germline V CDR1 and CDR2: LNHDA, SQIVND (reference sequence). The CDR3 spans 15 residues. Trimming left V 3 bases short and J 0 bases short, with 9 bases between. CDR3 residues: CASSIHRISNQPQHF. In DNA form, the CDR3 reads TGTGCCAGTAGTATCCACAGGATTAGCAATCAGCCCCAGCATTTT. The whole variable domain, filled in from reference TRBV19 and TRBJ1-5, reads DGGITQSPKYLFRKEGQNVTLSCEQNLNHDAMYWYRQDPGQGLRLIYYSQIVNDFQKGDIAEGYSVSREKKESFPLTVTSAQKNPTAFYLCASSIHRISNQPQHFGDGTRLSIL.

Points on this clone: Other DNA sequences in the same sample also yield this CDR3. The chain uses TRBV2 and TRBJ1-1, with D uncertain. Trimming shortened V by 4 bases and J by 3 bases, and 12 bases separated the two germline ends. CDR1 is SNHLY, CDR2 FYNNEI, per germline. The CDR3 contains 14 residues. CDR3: CASSAGGSHTEAFF. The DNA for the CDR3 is TGTGCCAGCAGTGCCGGAGGATCCCACACTGAAGCTTTCTTT.

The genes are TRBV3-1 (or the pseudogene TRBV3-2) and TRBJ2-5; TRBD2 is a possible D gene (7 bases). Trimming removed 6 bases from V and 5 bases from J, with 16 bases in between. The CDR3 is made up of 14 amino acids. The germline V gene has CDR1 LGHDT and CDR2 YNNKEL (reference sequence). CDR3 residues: CASSLRGATETQYF. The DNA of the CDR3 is TGTGCCAGCAGTCTTCGGGGGGCCACGGAGACCCAGTACTTC.

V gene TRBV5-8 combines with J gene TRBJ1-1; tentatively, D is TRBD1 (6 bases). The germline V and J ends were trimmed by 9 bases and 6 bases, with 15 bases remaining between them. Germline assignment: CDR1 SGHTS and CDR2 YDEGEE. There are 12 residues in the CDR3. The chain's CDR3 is CANTGKLAEAFF. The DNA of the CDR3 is TGTGCCAACACAGGGAAATTAGCTGAAGCTTTCTTT.

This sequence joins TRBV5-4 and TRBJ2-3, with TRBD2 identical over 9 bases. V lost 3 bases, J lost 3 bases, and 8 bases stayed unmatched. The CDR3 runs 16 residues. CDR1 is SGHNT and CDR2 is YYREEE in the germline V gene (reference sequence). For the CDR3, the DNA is TGTGCCAGCAGCTCAGATAGCGGGGGCCGAACAGATACGCAGTATTTT. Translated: CASSSDSGGRTDTQYF. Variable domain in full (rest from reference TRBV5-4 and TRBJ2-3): ETGVTQSPTHLIKTRGQQVTLRCSSQSGHNTVSWYQQALGQGPQFIFQYYREEENGRGNFPPRFSGLQFPNYSSELNVNALELDDSALYLCASSSDSGGRTDTQYFGPGTRLTVL.

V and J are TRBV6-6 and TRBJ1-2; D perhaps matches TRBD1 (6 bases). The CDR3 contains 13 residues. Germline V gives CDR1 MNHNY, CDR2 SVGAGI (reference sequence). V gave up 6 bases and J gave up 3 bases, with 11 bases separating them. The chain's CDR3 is CASSLRGYYGYTF. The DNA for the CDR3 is TGTGCCAGCAGCCTCAGGGGTTACTATGGCTACACCTTC.

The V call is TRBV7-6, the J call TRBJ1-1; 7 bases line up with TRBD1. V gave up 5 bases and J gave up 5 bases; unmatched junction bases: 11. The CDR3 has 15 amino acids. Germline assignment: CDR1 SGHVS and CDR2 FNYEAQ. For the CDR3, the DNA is TGTGCCAGCAGCCCAGCCCCAGCGACAGGGACTGAAGCTTTCTTT. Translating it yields CASSPAPATGTEAFF. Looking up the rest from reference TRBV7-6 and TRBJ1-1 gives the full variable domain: GAGVSQSPRYKVTKRGQDVALRCDPISGHVSLYWYRQALGQGPEFLTYFNYEAQQDKSGLPNDRFSAERPEGSISTLTIQRTEQRDSAMYRCASSPAPATGTEAFFGQGTRLTVV.

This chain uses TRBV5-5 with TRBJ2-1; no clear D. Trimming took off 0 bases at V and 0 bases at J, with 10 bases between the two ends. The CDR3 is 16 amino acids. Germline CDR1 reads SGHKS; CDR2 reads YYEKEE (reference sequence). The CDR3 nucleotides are TGTGCCAGCAGCTTGGCCGGCGGAAGCTCCTACAATGAGCAGTTCTTC. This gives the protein CASSLAGGSSYNEQFF.

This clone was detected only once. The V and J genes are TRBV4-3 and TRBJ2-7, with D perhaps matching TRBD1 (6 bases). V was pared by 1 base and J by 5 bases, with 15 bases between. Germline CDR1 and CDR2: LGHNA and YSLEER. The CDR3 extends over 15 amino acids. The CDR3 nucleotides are TGCGCCAGCAGCCAAGTCGCGCAGGGGTACGACGAGCAGTACTTC. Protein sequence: CASSQVAQGYDEQYF.

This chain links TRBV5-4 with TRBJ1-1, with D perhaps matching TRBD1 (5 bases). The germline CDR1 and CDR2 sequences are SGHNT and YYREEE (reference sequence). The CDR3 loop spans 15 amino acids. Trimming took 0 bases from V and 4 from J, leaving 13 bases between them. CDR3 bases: TGTGCCAGCAGCTTGGGAAAGGGGCTGGGCACTGAAGCTTTCTTT. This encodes CASSLGKGLGTEAFF.

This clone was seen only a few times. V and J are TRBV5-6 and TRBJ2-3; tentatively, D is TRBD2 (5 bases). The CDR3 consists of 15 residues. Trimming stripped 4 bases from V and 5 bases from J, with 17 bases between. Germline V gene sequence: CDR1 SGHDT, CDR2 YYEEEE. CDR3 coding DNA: TGTGCCAGCAGCACGGACCCCGTTGGAGGAGATACGCAGTATTTT. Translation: CASSTDPVGGDTQYF.